This T cell receptor beta chain was obtained from a study of T-cell memory formation after mild COVID-19. Points from the study as a whole: Mainly CM and EM harbored the contracting CD4+ clones; mainly EMRA harbored the CD8+ ones.

Using its own MiXCR run on the 5' RACE reads, TCRdb lists one record per CDR3 protein. The sample comprises a few hundred thousand distinct CDR3 sequences, approximately 15% of which are singletons, and about 22% rests with the top ten. This clonotype was counted only a few times. Its antigen is currently unknown. V shed 2 bases and J shed 1 base, with 11 bases lying between them. The length of the CDR3 is 15 residues. Germline loops: CDR1 MNHEY, CDR2 SVGEGT. This TCR was recovered from a young man who had mild COVID-19 (a few samples of this study predate the infection). Cell type and time point are not known. This chain links TRBV6-2 or TRBV6-3 with TRBJ1-1; D ambiguous. The sample consisted of PBMCs or a T cell subset sorted from them (not recorded which). The CDR3 protein is CASSYPLDGNTEAFF. CDR3 coding DNA: TGTGCCAGCAGTTACCCACTGGACGGGAACACTGAAGCTTTCTTT.